The rows below give T cell receptor beta chains drawn from one sample of a study of CD8+ T cells in alopecia areata. Profiling relied on immunoSEQ multiplex PCR, and the TCRdb table lists in-frame clones only, not all of them. The sample gives 130,000 to 150,000 clones, about half of which show up once; over 0.75% is in the top ten. Specimen: CD4+ T cells sorted from blood, collected at week 0. The receptors were sampled from a human donor with alopecia areata. The CDR3 runs from the conserved cysteine through the conserved F or W. A D gene is named only where the DNA matches it firmly. Not every row has a clone size; where given, it reads once, few, many or a size class.

J | size | V | D | DNA | CDR3
TRBJ2-3 | NA | TRBV14 | NA | TGTGCCAGCAGCCAAGGGCCCTTGCGGACGCAGTATTTT | CASSQGPLRTQYF
TRBJ1-2 | few | TRBV30 | NA | TGTGCCTGGACCTCGGGCAGCTATGGCTACACCTTC | CAWTSGSYGYTF
TRBJ2-5 | NA | TRBV28 | NA | TGTGCCAGCAGCCGCCTAGGGACCCAGTACTTC | CASSRLGTQYF
TRBJ2-3 | NA | TRBV30 | TRBD2 | TGTGCCGAGGAACTAGCGGGCACAGATACGCAGTATTTT | CAEELAGTDTQYF
TRBJ2-5 | NA | TRBV14 | NA | TGTGCCAGCAGCCCCAAAAGAGGAGGCAGGACCCAAGAGACCCAGTACTTC | CASSPKRGGRTQETQYF
TRBJ2-2 | once | TRBV5-1 | NA | TGCGCCAGCAACCCACCCCCCGGGGAGCTGTTTTTT | CASNPPPGELFF
TRBJ2-7 | NA | TRBV7-2 | TRBD1 | TGTGCCAGCAGCTTAGATCCACAGGGGATAGGCTACGAGCAGTACTTC | CASSLDPQGIGYEQYF
TRBJ1-3 | NA | TRBV4-1 | TRBD1 | TGCGCCAGCAGCCAGTCCAACAGGGGAATTTCTGGAAACACCATATATTTT | CASSQSNRGISGNTIYF
TRBJ2-7 | NA | TRBV29-1 | TRBD1 | TGCAGCGTCGTTCGGGACAGGGTACACGACGAGCAGTACTTC | CSVVRDRVHDEQYF
TRBJ2-3 | few | TRBV6-4 | TRBD1 | TGTGCCAGCAGTGACACGGGACAGGGCACAGATACGCAGTATTTT | CASSDTGQGTDTQYF
TRBJ1-1 | NA | TRBV7-9 | TRBD1 | TGTGCCAGCAGCCTCACAGGGGGCACTGAAGCTTTCTTT | CASSLTGGTEAFF
TRBJ2-1 | NA | TRBV30 | NA | TGTGCCTGGAGTGTAGGCGGTGGGGTGGGTGAGCAGTTCTTC | CAWSVGGGVGEQFF
TRBJ1-5 | few | TRBV4-1 | TRBD1 | TGCGCCAGCAGCCAAGAGACAGGGTTTACCAATCAGCCCCAGCATTTT | CASSQETGFTNQPQHF
TRBJ2-1 | few | TRBV29-1 | NA | TGCAGCGTTGAATTCCCCATTCTAGTCAATGAGCAGTTCTTC | CSVEFPILVNEQFF
TRBJ2-1 | once | TRBV28 | NA | TGTGCCAGCAGTTGGGCTTCGGCCGGTGTTTACAATGAGCAGTTCTTC | CASSWASAGVYNEQFF
TRBJ1-5 | NA | TRBV18 | NA | TGTGCCAGCTCACCGACCAGGACTGACCTATCATTT | CASSPTRTDLSF
TRBJ1-2 | few | TRBV7-9 | NA | TGTGCCAGCAGCTCGACAGACTATGGCTACACCTTC | CASSSTDYGYTF
TRBJ2-5 | once | TRBV10-3 | NA | TGTGCCACCTCCCCTGAAGAGACCCAGTACTTC | CATSPEETQYF
TRBJ2-1 | few | TRBV29-1 | TRBD2 | TGCAGCGTTGGGGGACTAGCGGGAGTCTATGAGCAGTTCTTC | CSVGGLAGVYEQFF
TRBJ1-5 | NA | TRBV30 | NA | TGTGCCTGGAGCCGAACAGGGATTCAGCCCCAGCATTTT | CAWSRTGIQPQHF
TRBJ1-1 | once | TRBV28 | NA | TGTGCCAGCAGGGGAACAACGGCTGAAGCTTTCTTT | CASRGTTAEAFF
TRBJ2-7 | NA | TRBV4-1 | NA | TGTGCCAGCAGCCAAGACCTCTACGAGCAGTACTTC | CASSQDLYEQYF
TRBJ2-3 | few | TRBV11-2 | NA | TGTGCCAGCAGCTGGATAAGGGGCGGCACAGATACGCAGTATTTT | CASSWIRGGTDTQYF
TRBJ2-6 | NA | TRBV19 | NA | TGTGCCAGTCGTACGGCTGTCTCTGGGGCCAACGTCCTGACTTTC | CASRTAVSGANVLTF
TRBJ2-5 | NA | TRBV27 | NA | TGTGCCAGCAGTTTATCAGGGTTAGAGACCCAGTACTTC | CASSLSGLETQYF
TRBJ2-1 | NA | TRBV29-1 | NA | TGCAGCGTTGCCAGGGGCTCCTACAATGAGCAGTTCTTC | CSVARGSYNEQFF
TRBJ1-5 | NA | TRBV20-1 | NA | TGCAGTGCTCTAGGGAGTCAGCCCCAGCATTTT | CSALGSQPQHF
TRBJ2-7 | NA | TRBV27 | TRBD1 | TGTGCCAGCAGTTTTGGACAGGGGTTGTACGAGCAGTACTTC | CASSFGQGLYEQYF
TRBJ1-2 | NA | TRBV5-6 | NA | TGTGCCAGCAGCTTGAGAAGGGACCGAAGACGCGGCTACACCTTC | CASSLRRDRRRGYTF
TRBJ2-1 | NA | TRBV27 | TRBD2 | TGTGCCGCGGGGGTAAGCTCCTACAATGAGCAGTTCTTC | CAAGVSSYNEQFF
TRBJ2-5 | NA | TRBV30 | TRBD2 | TGTGCTTGGGGCGGGGGTAGTGAGACCCAGTACTTC | CAWGGGSETQYF
TRBJ1-1 | few | TRBV30 | NA | TGTGCCTGGAGTGTACGAGGGGAGAGAACTGAAGCTTTCTTT | CAWSVRGERTEAFF
TRBJ2-1 | NA | TRBV25-1 | NA | TGTGCCAGCAGTAAACGGGAGACTCCGGGGGAGCAGTTCTTC | CASSKRETPGEQFF
TRBJ2-5 | few | TRBV2 | NA | TGTGCCAGCAGTGTTTCGACCCCACAATACTTC | CASSVSTPQYF
TRBJ1-2 | NA | TRBV30 | NA | TGTGCCTGGAGGCAGGTCAGGACACTAAGTGACTATGGCTACACCTTC | CAWRQVRTLSDYGYTF
TRBJ2-7 | NA | TRBV2 | TRBD1 | TGTGCCAGCAGACAGGACAGGTTTGGCGAGCAGTACTTC | CASRQDRFGEQYF
TRBJ2-1 | few | TRBV2 | NA | TGTGCCAGCGGACAGTACAATGAGCAGTTCTTC | CASGQYNEQFF
TRBJ2-6 | few | TRBV29-1 | TRBD1 | TGCAGCGTCGACAGGGAAGCGGGGGCCAACGTCCTGACTTTC | CSVDREAGANVLTF
TRBJ1-3 | NA | TRBV29-1 | NA | TGCAGCGTTGTAATGTACTCTGGAAACACCATATATTTT | CSVVMYSGNTIYF